What follows is one TCR beta chain and its context. This entry belongs to a study of blood T cell repertoires in COVID-19. Measured with immunoSEQ multiplex PCR; TCRdb has only the in-frame clones, and not every one. Seen here are some 430,000 clones, about 90% observed once, and the top ten hold more than 0.55%. The CDR3 runs to 15 residues. Per germline, CDR1 SGHDN and CDR2 FVKESK. V gave up 2 bases and J gave up 5 bases; unmatched junction bases: 7. This chain links TRBV14 with TRBJ1-1; the match to TRBD1 covers 8 bases. Sample: PBMCs or T cells enriched from blood (not recorded which). The receptor was isolated from a man between 18 and 29 years old who had recovered from COVID-19. CDR3 residues: CASSQTGTGFTEAFF. DNA for the CDR3: TGTGCCAGCAGCCAAACCGGGACAGGTTTTACTGAAGCTTTCTTT.